Listed below are T cell receptor beta chains from one sample, sequenced in a study of blood T cell repertoires in COVID-19. Clones were sequenced by immunoSEQ multiplex PCR, and TCRdb holds only the in-frame ones, with some missing. The table includes around 200,000 clones, approximately 79% detected once. The sequenced sample was peripheral blood. The receptors stem from a human donor in a cohort sampled during active COVID-19. Both conserved end residues are part of each CDR3. A D gene is named only where the DNA matches it firmly. Not every row has a clone size; where given, it reads once, few, many or a size class.

NA,TRBV15,TRBJ2-7,NA,CATSRDRDTTSVQYF,TGTGCCACCAGCAGAGATCGGGACACCACCTCTGTGCAGTACTTC
TRBD1,TRBV5-1,TRBJ2-7,NA,CASSEPRTGAAYEQYF,TGCGCCAGCAGCGAACCTCGGACAGGGGCAGCCTACGAGCAGTACTTC
TRBD2,TRBV6-5,TRBJ2-7,NA,CASSYGGLVGEQYF,TGTGCCAGCAGTTACGGCGGACTAGTCGGGGAGCAGTACTTC
TRBD2,TRBV5-8,TRBJ2-7,NA,CASSLTSGFTRSYEQYF,TGTGCCAGCAGCTTGACTAGCGGATTCACCCGCTCCTACGAGCAGTACTTC
TRBD1,TRBV7-8,TRBJ2-7,NA,CASSSRDRVYEQYF,TGTGCCAGCAGCTCCCGGGACAGGGTCTACGAGCAGTACTTC
NA,TRBV27,TRBJ2-7,NA,CASSPSLGGKAHEQYF,TGTGCCAGCAGTCCATCTCTCGGCGGGAAAGCCCACGAGCAGTACTTC
NA,TRBV5-4,TRBJ2-2,NA,CASSLVGLNTGELFF,TGTGCCAGCAGCTTAGTGGGCCTAAACACCGGGGAGCTGTTTTTT
TRBD2,TRBV9,TRBJ2-7,NA,CASSVGLAGGPYEQYF,TGTGCCAGCAGCGTTGGACTAGCGGGAGGGCCCTACGAGCAGTACTTC
TRBD2,TRBV18,TRBJ2-1,NA,CASSAGLTDSYNEQFF,TGTGCCAGCTCCGCGGGACTAACCGACTCCTACAATGAGCAGTTCTTC
TRBD2,TRBV11-2,TRBJ2-1,NA,CASSLLGGRSSYNEQFF,TGTGCCAGCAGCTTACTGGGCGGGAGGAGCTCCTACAATGAGCAGTTCTTC
TRBD1,TRBV10-3,TRBJ1-1,once,CAISDHPLGQGDPGYAEAFF,TGTGCCATCAGTGACCACCCCCTGGGACAGGGGGATCCCGGCTACGCTGAAGCTTTCTTT
TRBD1,TRBV30,TRBJ1-2,many,CAWSPTGIRYGYTF,TGTGCCTGGAGTCCGACAGGGATTCGCTATGGCTACACCTTC
TRBD2,TRBV5-1,TRBJ2-7,NA,CASSFGAGSYEQYF,TGCGCCAGCAGCTTCGGAGCGGGATCCTACGAGCAGTACTTC
NA,TRBV28,TRBJ2-7,NA,CASSLGGTVSYEQYF,TGTGCCAGCAGTTTAGGAGGGACCGTCTCCTACGAGCAGTACTTC
TRBD1,TRBV19,TRBJ1-3,NA,CASRSSGQGNTIYF,TGTGCCAGTAGATCATCGGGACAGGGAAACACCATATATTTT
NA,TRBV7-2,TRBJ2-5,NA,CASSFSTTVGETQYF,TGTGCCAGCAGCTTTAGTACTACGGTTGGGGAGACCCAGTACTTC
NA,TRBV6-5,TRBJ1-6,NA,CASSYRAGANSPLHF,TGTGCCAGCAGTTACCGGGCAGGGGCTAATTCACCCCTCCACTTT
TRBD1,TRBV11-3,TRBJ2-7,NA,CASSETGTDYEQYF,TGTGCCAGCAGCGAAACCGGGACAGACTACGAGCAGTACTTC
NA,TRBV3-1/TRBV3-2,TRBJ2-1,NA,CASSQLGLAQFF,TGTGCCAGCAGCCAACTTGGACTCGCGCAGTTCTTC
NA,TRBV6-4,TRBJ2-5,once,CASSGTAYGETQYF,TGTGCCAGCAGTGGGACAGCCTACGGAGAGACCCAGTACTTC
NA,TRBV5-6,TRBJ2-7,NA,CASSLMRSEQYF,TGTGCCAGCAGCTTGATGAGATCCGAGCAGTACTTC
NA,TRBV28,TRBJ1-1,once,CASSFQGRSTEAFF,TGTGCCAGCAGTTTTCAGGGAAGGAGCACTGAAGCTTTCTTT